The sequence of this T cell receptor (beta chain) was determined in a study of blood T cell repertoires in COVID-19. Study overall: Collection of acute and convalescent COVID-19 samples took place in the United States, Italy and Spain.

Sequencing used immunoSEQ multiplex PCR; TCRdb keeps in-frame clones, though not all of them. The sample has under 200,000 clones; over 70% are singletons. V was clipped by 0 bases and J by 2 bases, with 11 bases between them. This CDR3 has 15 residues. Germline V gene lookup returns CDR1 SGHKS and CDR2 YYEKEE (reference sequence). The sequence was collected from a woman between 45 and 60 years old in a cohort exposed to, infected with or recovered from COVID-19 (not recorded which). The V gene is TRBV5-5, the J gene TRBJ2-5, with a possible D match to TRBD1 (6 bases). The sequencing sample was made of PBMCs or T cells enriched from blood (not recorded which). CDR3 bases: TGTGCCAGCAGCTTGGAGGGAAGGGGGCAAGAGACCCAGTACTTC. The encoded protein is CASSLEGRGQETQYF.